This is a list of T cell receptor beta chains from one sample in a study of T cells in Graves' hyperthyroidism and ophthalmopathy. One entry per CDR3 protein results from TCRdb running MiXCR on the multiplex PCR reads. The sample yields some 200,000 distinct CDR3 sequences, roughly 17% seen once. Sequencing was done on a sample of blood. The receptors derive from a woman in her 50s with Graves' hyperthyroidism. Both conserved end residues are part of each CDR3. The D gene is left open where the match is weak. Size is omitted from some rows. Given values are once, few, many or a class for expanded clones.

V gene: TRBV29-1
D gene: NA
J gene: TRBJ1-1
clone size: many
CDR3 protein: CSAGHGPDTEAFF
CDR3 DNA: TGCAGCGCCGGTCACGGACCCGACACTGAAGCTTTCTTT

V gene: TRBV3-1
D gene: NA
J gene: TRBJ1-2
clone size: few
CDR3 protein: CASSQHGLGAGQESGYTF
CDR3 DNA: TGTGCCAGCAGCCAACATGGCCTGGGCGCGGGTCAGGAGAGTGGCTACACCTTC

V gene: TRBV10-2
D gene: TRBD2
J gene: TRBJ2-5
clone size: few
CDR3 protein: CASRLLLAGGQETQYF
CDR3 DNA: TGCGCCAGCAGACTCCTCCTAGCGGGAGGCCAAGAGACCCAGTACTTC

V gene: TRBV6-2/TRBV6-3
D gene: TRBD2
J gene: TRBJ2-1
clone size: NA
CDR3 protein: CASNTGTTNEQFF
CDR3 DNA: TGTGCCAGCAATACCGGGACTACGAATGAGCAGTTCTTC

V gene: TRBV2
D gene: NA
J gene: TRBJ2-2
clone size: many
CDR3 protein: CASSDRGGELFF
CDR3 DNA: TGTGCCAGCAGTGATCGGGGCGGGGAGCTGTTTTTT

V gene: TRBV7-2
D gene: NA
J gene: TRBJ2-7
clone size: many
CDR3 protein: CASSLAGSAGLTSYEQYF
CDR3 DNA: TGTGCCAGCAGCTTAGCGGGTAGTGCAGGACTTACCTCCTACGAGCAGTACTTC

V gene: TRBV18
D gene: NA
J gene: TRBJ2-7
clone size: NA
CDR3 protein: CASSPQIHLSYEQYF
CDR3 DNA: TGTGCCAGCTCACCACAGATACATCTTTCCTACGAGCAGTACTTC

V gene: TRBV11-3
D gene: TRBD2
J gene: TRBJ2-1
clone size: many
CDR3 protein: CASSLEPGLAGVMNEQFF
CDR3 DNA: TGTGCCAGCAGCTTAGAGCCGGGACTAGCGGGAGTTATGAATGAGCAGTTCTTC

V gene: TRBV12-3/TRBV12-4
D gene: TRBD1
J gene: TRBJ1-5
clone size: NA
CDR3 protein: CASSFWTGYPQPQHF
CDR3 DNA: TGTGCCAGCAGTTTCTGGACAGGGTATCCTCAGCCCCAGCATTTT

V gene: TRBV7-9
D gene: TRBD1
J gene: TRBJ2-1
clone size: many
CDR3 protein: CASRPPSQGAANEQFF
CDR3 DNA: TGTGCCAGCAGGCCCCCCTCTCAGGGGGCGGCCAATGAGCAGTTCTTC

V gene: TRBV5-1
D gene: TRBD2
J gene: TRBJ2-1
clone size: many
CDR3 protein: CASSFGPSSGRNEQFF
CDR3 DNA: TGCGCCAGCAGTTTTGGGCCTTCTAGCGGGAGGAATGAGCAGTTCTTC

V gene: TRBV5-1
D gene: NA
J gene: TRBJ2-1
clone size: NA
CDR3 protein: CASSLADDYNEQFF
CDR3 DNA: TGCGCCAGCAGCTTGGCCGACGACTACAATGAGCAGTTCTTC

V gene: TRBV30
D gene: NA
J gene: TRBJ2-7
clone size: few
CDR3 protein: CAWSPPNAYEQYF
CDR3 DNA: TGTGCCTGGAGTCCCCCCAACGCCTACGAGCAGTACTTC

V gene: TRBV9
D gene: NA
J gene: TRBJ1-2
clone size: NA
CDR3 protein: CASSPGGGGTGYTF
CDR3 DNA: TGTGCCAGCAGCCCCGGTGGGGGGGGTACTGGCTACACCTTC

V gene: TRBV5-1
D gene: TRBD2
J gene: TRBJ2-1
clone size: NA
CDR3 protein: CASSFTSQLAAPRDEQFF
CDR3 DNA: TGCGCCAGCAGCTTTACAAGTCAACTAGCGGCCCCAAGGGATGAGCAGTTCTTC

V gene: TRBV20-1
D gene: TRBD1
J gene: TRBJ1-3
clone size: NA
CDR3 protein: CSAKRDRAGNTIYF
CDR3 DNA: TGCAGTGCTAAGCGGGACAGAGCTGGAAACACCATATATTTT

V gene: TRBV20-1
D gene: NA
J gene: TRBJ1-5
clone size: NA
CDR3 protein: CSARDTSGFIRNQPQHF
CDR3 DNA: TGCAGTGCTAGAGATACTTCTGGTTTTATACGCAATCAGCCCCAGCATTTT

V gene: TRBV28
D gene: TRBD1
J gene: TRBJ2-7
clone size: many
CDR3 protein: CASSPGQGAREQYF
CDR3 DNA: TGTGCCAGCAGTCCGGGACAGGGGGCCCGCGAGCAGTACTTC

V gene: TRBV10-3
D gene: NA
J gene: TRBJ2-5
clone size: many
CDR3 protein: CAIRGRDQETQYF
CDR3 DNA: TGTGCCATCCGTGGCAGAGACCAAGAGACCCAGTACTTC